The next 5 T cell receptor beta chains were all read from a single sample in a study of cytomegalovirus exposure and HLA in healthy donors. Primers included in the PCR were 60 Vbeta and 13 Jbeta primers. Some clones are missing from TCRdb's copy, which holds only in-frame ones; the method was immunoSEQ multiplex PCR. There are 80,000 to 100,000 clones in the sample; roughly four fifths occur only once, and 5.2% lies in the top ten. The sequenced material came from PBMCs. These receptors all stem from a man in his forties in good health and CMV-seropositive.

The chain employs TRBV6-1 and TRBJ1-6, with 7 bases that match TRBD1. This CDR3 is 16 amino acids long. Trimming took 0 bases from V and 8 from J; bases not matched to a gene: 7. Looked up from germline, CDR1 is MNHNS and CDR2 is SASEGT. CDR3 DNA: TGTGCCAGCAGTGAAGCGCCAGGGGGATCGGATTCACCCCTCCACTTT. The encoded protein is CASSEAPGGSDSPLHF.

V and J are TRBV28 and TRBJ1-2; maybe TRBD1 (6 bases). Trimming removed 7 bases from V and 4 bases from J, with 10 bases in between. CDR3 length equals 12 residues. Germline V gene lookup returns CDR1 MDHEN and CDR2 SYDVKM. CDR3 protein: CASTDSLYGYTF. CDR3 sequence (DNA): TGTGCCAGCACGGACAGCCTCTATGGCTACACCTTC.

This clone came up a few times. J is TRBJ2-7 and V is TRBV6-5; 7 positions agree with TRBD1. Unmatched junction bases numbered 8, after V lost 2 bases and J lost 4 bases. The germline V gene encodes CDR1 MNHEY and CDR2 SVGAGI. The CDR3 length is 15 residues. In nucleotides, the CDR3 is TGTGCCAGCAGTTACCCCGACAGGGTAAGGTACGAGCAGTACTTC. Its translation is CASSYPDRVRYEQYF.

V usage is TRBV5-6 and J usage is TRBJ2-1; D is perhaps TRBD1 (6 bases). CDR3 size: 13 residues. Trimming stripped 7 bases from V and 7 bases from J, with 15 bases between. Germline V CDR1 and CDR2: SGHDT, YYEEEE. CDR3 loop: CASRDTQRNEQFF. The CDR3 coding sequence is TGTGCCAGCCGGGACACCCAGCGGAATGAGCAGTTCTTC.

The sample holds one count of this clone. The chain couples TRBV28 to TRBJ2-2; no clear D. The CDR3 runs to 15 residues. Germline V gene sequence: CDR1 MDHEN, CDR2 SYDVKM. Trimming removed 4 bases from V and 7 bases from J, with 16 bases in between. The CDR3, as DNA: TGTGCCAGCAGTTCCATTACGTCTGGGCTCGGGGAGCTGTTTTTT. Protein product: CASSSITSGLGELFF.